This T cell receptor beta chain was recorded in a study of breast tumors, draining lymph nodes, adjacent tissues. One entry per CDR3 protein results from TCRdb running MiXCR on the multiplex PCR reads. The sample lists 200,000 or so distinct CDR3 sequences, 30% to 40% occurring once. In this sample, this clonotype turned up a few times. Its cognate antigen is unknown. The junction and the germline gene differ at one end; a read error may be behind it. Breast cancer patients provided tissue from their axillary draining lymph nodes. Study-level points and caveats: The data were judged consistent with most tumor T cells coming from lymph node and expanding in tumor. Compared with lymph nodes, tumors were less diverse; compared with nontumor tissue, more.

This clonotype was obtained from a female donor with breast cancer. Some clones in this sample may be carry-over from other donors' samples. The sample consisted of axillary lymph node tissue.

This CDR3 reads CASSLDNTGDLFF. In nucleotides, the CDR3 is TGCGCCAGCAGCCTCGATAACACCGGGGACCTGTTTTTT. This chain joins TRBV5-1 and TRBJ2-2; either TRBD1 or TRBD2 may supply D (5 bases each). This CDR3 comprises 13 residues. CDR1 is SGHRS and CDR2 is YFSETQ in the germline V gene.